The 28 T cell receptor beta chains below were found in one sample sequenced in a study of cytomegalovirus exposure and HLA in healthy donors. Clones were read by immunoSEQ multiplex PCR, and TCRdb kept only the in-frame ones, dropping some. This table holds some 88,000 clones, roughly 97% found once. The source material was PBMCs. These TCRs come from a man aged 18 to 35 in good health and CMV-seronegative.

The chain joins TRBV7-9 to TRBJ2-5, with 7 bases matching TRBD2. The trim removed 3 bases at V and 4 bases at J, leaving 8 bases unmatched. The CDR3 covers 15 residues. The germline V gene has CDR1 SEHNR and CDR2 FQNEAQ (reference sequence). This CDR3 is CASSLSGLEGETQYF. In DNA form, the CDR3 reads TGTGCCAGCAGCTTGTCCGGACTAGAGGGAGAGACCCAGTACTTC.

The gene calls are TRBV28 and TRBJ2-7; TRBD1 matches at 7 bases. V shed 6 bases and J 0 bases; nucleotides not matched to a gene: 5. Germline V lookup: CDR1 MDHEN, CDR2 SYDVKM. The length of the CDR3 is 14 residues. The CDR3 reads CASRRQGSSYEQYV. CDR3 DNA: TGTGCCAGCAGACGACAGGGTAGCTCCTACGAGCAGTACGTC.

The rearrangement links TRBV7-3 to TRBJ2-5; a possible D gene is TRBD1 (5 bases). Germline assignment: CDR1 SGHTA and CDR2 FQGTGA. This CDR3 is 16 amino acids long. Trimming stripped 3 bases from V and 4 bases from J, with 18 bases between. The CDR3: CASSLSDSGLRETQYF. CDR3 bases: TGTGCCAGCAGCTTGTCTGACTCAGGGCTCCGAGAGACCCAGTACTTC.

The gene calls are TRBV5-8 and TRBJ2-2; D is possibly TRBD1 (7 bases). The CDR3 spans 14 residues. CDR1 is SGHTS, CDR2 YDEGEE, per germline. V shed 4 bases and J shed 7 bases, with 14 bases lying between them. CDR3 sequence reads: CASSPDREVGELFF. The CDR3 DNA sequence: TGTGCCAGCAGCCCAGACAGGGAGGTCGGGGAGCTGTTTTTT.

The rearrangement links TRBV4-1 to TRBJ2-7; D might be TRBD2 (6 bases). Per germline, CDR1 MGHRA and CDR2 YSYEKL. Trimming left V 4 bases short and J 0 bases short, with 25 bases between. CDR3 length equals 19 residues. As DNA, the CDR3 is TGCGCCAGCAGCCTCCTAAGGTCCCTGGAGGGTGGGGGCTCCTACGAGCAGTACTTC. Its protein is CASSLLRSLEGGGSYEQYF.

The V gene is TRBV30, the J gene TRBJ1-1, with TRBD1 matching over 7 bases. The CDR3 loop spans 17 amino acids. Germline lookup yields CDR1 GTSNPN and CDR2 SVGIG (reference sequence). Losses at the gene ends were 0 bases for V and 0 bases for J; bases not matched to a gene: 10. CDR3 in amino acids: CAWSVPQETGLNTEAFF. For the CDR3, the DNA is TGTGCCTGGAGTGTCCCCCAGGAGACAGGGTTGAACACTGAAGCTTTCTTT.

This chain links TRBV19 with TRBJ1-2; D remains unclear. This CDR3 is built from 13 residues. V gave up 7 bases and J gave up 8 bases, with 17 bases separating them. CDR1 LNHDA and CDR2 SQIVND come from the germline V gene (reference sequence). The CDR3, as DNA: TGTGCCAGTACCTCCCGTCAGCGTAGCGGCTACACCTTC. Protein sequence: CASTSRQRSGYTF.

This chain connects TRBV6-6 to TRBJ2-5; D is perhaps TRBD2 (6 bases). The germline V and J ends were trimmed by 2 bases and 8 bases, with 15 bases remaining between them. CDR1 MNHNY and CDR2 SVGAGI come from the germline V gene (reference sequence). The CDR3 is made up of 14 amino acids. CDR3 protein: CASSYVNSGLTQYF. The CDR3 bases are TGTGCCAGCAGTTACGTGAATAGCGGCCTCACCCAGTACTTC.

The chain combines TRBV18 with TRBJ2-2; D gene uncertain. From germline, CDR1 is KGHSH and CDR2 LQKENI. The germline V and J ends were trimmed by 3 bases and 6 bases, with 5 bases remaining between them. This CDR3 contains 12 residues. This CDR3 is CASSPDSGELFF. CDR3 DNA sequence: TGTGCCAGCTCACCTGACTCCGGGGAGCTGTTTTTT.

The table lists this clone with a few counts. The CDR3 nucleotides read TGTGCCAGCAGCCTTGGACAGCACTATGGCTACACCTTC. It yields the protein CASSLGQHYGYTF. The gene calls are TRBV28 and TRBJ1-2, with TRBD1 as a possible D gene (6 bases). Trimming stripped 6 bases from V and 3 bases from J, with 11 bases between. CDR1 and CDR2 from the germline V gene are MDHEN and SYDVKM. The CDR3 is made up of 13 amino acids.

In this sample, this clone turned up once. The gene calls are TRBV27 and TRBJ2-7; TRBD1 aligns across 9 bases. This CDR3 comprises 17 residues. Per germline, CDR1 MNHEY and CDR2 SMNVEV (reference sequence). V shed 3 bases, J shed 0 bases, and the junction held 9 bases outside the gene matches. The CDR3 reads CASSFTGQGISSYEQYF. In DNA form, the CDR3 reads TGTGCCAGCAGTTTTACCGGACAGGGGATAAGCTCCTACGAGCAGTACTTC.

Only one count was recorded for this clone. V gene TRBV2 combines with J gene TRBJ2-5; tentative D call: TRBD1 (6 bases). Trimming removed 7 bases at V and 5 bases at J, with 14 bases between. Germline V lookup: CDR1 SNHLY, CDR2 FYNNEI. CDR3 length: 13 amino acids. The CDR3 loop is CASTGDGDETQYF. CDR3 nucleotides: TGTGCCAGCACAGGGGACGGGGACGAGACCCAGTACTTC.

The chain recombines TRBV5-4 with TRBJ2-2, with D perhaps TRBD2 (6 bases). The germline V gene encodes CDR1 SGHNT and CDR2 YYREEE (reference sequence). V lost 3 bases and J 3 bases, leaving 12 bases between the germline ends. The CDR3 is 15 residues long. CDR3 sequence reads: CASSSNAGHTGELFF. The CDR3, as DNA: TGTGCCAGCAGCTCTAACGCGGGACACACCGGGGAGCTGTTTTTT. The whole variable domain, filled in from reference TRBV5-4 and TRBJ2-2, reads ETGVTQSPTHLIKTRGQQVTLRCSSQSGHNTVSWYQQALGQGPQFIFQYYREEENGRGNFPPRFSGLQFPNYSSELNVNALELDDSALYLCASSSNAGHTGELFFGEGSRLTVL.

This chain connects TRBV7-3 to TRBJ2-1, with 10 bases fitting TRBD2. Germline trimming cut 3 bases from V and 5 bases from J; bases unmatched to any gene: 4. Germline-derived CDR1 and CDR2 are SGHTA and FQGTGA. The CDR3 covers 15 residues. CDR3 DNA sequence: TGTGCCAGCAGCTTTCTAGCGGGAGAGAACAATGAGCAGTTCTTC. Protein: CASSFLAGENNEQFF.

The J gene is TRBJ2-1, the V gene TRBV30; 9 bases are a match to TRBD1. This CDR3 is built from 14 residues. Germline-derived CDR1 and CDR2 are GTSNPN and SVGIG (reference sequence). J gave up 0 bases and V 5 bases, and 2 bases lay outside the gene matches. Here the CDR3 reads CAWEDRGSYNEQFF. For the CDR3, the DNA is TGTGCCTGGGAGGACAGGGGCTCCTACAATGAGCAGTTCTTC.

This clone appeared once. The chain combines TRBV4-1 with TRBJ2-7; 8 bases fit TRBD1. Germline lookup yields CDR1 MGHRA and CDR2 YSYEKL. CDR3 size: 16 residues. After removal of 4 bases from V and 2 bases from J, the junction contained 10 bases not matched to a gene. In nucleotides, the CDR3 is TGCGCCAGCAGCCTCTTCGAAGGACAGGGAACCTACGAGCAGTACTTC. Its protein is CASSLFEGQGTYEQYF.

The rearrangement links TRBV7-8 to TRBJ1-3, with D unclear. The germline CDR1 and CDR2 sequences are SGHVS and FQNEAQ. Trimming cost V 5 bases and J 4 bases, with 15 bases left between them. The CDR3 has 15 amino acids. CDR3 region: CASSPRLTVGNTIYF. CDR3 bases: TGTGCCAGCAGCCCGCGATTGACTGTAGGAAACACCATATATTTT.

This clone was seen a few times. The V and J genes are TRBV25-1 and TRBJ2-5, with 7 bases aligning to TRBD1. The CDR3 runs 15 residues. After removal of 4 bases from V and 1 base from J, the junction contained 6 bases not matched to a gene. Germline-derived CDR1 and CDR2 are MGHDK and SYGVNS. The CDR3 sequence is CASSGHGTAQETQYF. Written as DNA, the CDR3 is TGTGCCAGCAGTGGCCACGGGACAGCCCAAGAGACCCAGTACTTC.

The J gene is TRBJ1-3, the V gene TRBV18, with D unclear. The CDR3 has 15 amino acids. The germline gives CDR1 KGHSH, CDR2 LQKENI. V lost 2 bases, J lost 0 bases, and 8 bases lay in between. The CDR3 coding sequence is TGTGCCAGCTCACCAGGACTGATCTCTGGAAACACCATATATTTT. Translation: CASSPGLISGNTIYF.

The chain employs TRBV6-1 and TRBJ1-2; 9 bases are shared with TRBD1. Germline V gives CDR1 MNHNS, CDR2 SASEGT. The CDR3 spans 18 residues. After removal of 0 bases from V and 4 bases from J, the junction contained 12 bases not matched to a gene. The CDR3 sequence is CASSEATTRTGARYGYTF. The CDR3 region has the DNA TGTGCCAGCAGTGAAGCGACCACCAGGACAGGGGCCCGCTATGGCTACACCTTC.

The chain employs TRBV6-4 and TRBJ2-2, with TRBD1 matching 10 bases. The junction had 4 bases not matched to a gene; V was cut back by 3 bases and J by 6 bases. CDR3 size: 15 residues. CDR1 MRHNA and CDR2 SNTAGT come from the germline V gene. For the CDR3, the DNA is TGTGCCAGCAGTGAGTCCGGGACAGGGGCCGGGGAGCTGTTTTTT. Protein product: CASSESGTGAGELFF.

This sequence joins TRBV6-1 and TRBJ2-4, with D possibly TRBD2 on 5 matching bases. Trimming left V 9 bases short and J 4 bases short, with 7 bases between. Germline loops: CDR1 MNHNS, CDR2 SASEGT. The CDR3 totals 11 residues. Written as DNA, the CDR3 is TGTGCCAGTGAGGGAAAAAACATTCAGTACTTC. It is translated as CASEGKNIQYF.

This chain uses TRBV20-1 with TRBJ1-2; tentative D call: TRBD1 (6 bases). V shed 6 bases and J shed 7 bases, with 12 bases lying between them. CDR1 is DFQATT, CDR2 SNEGSKA, per germline (reference sequence). CDR3 length: 11 residues. For the CDR3, the DNA is TGCAGTGCAAGGGGGTCCGGTGGCTACACCTTC. It yields the protein CSARGSGGYTF.

The V call is TRBV15, the J call TRBJ2-5, with TRBD2 matching 12 bases. Trimming cost V 5 bases and J 5 bases; bases outside gene matches: 9. Looked up from germline, CDR1 is LNHNV and CDR2 is YYDKDF (reference sequence). This CDR3 has 16 amino acids. The CDR3 bases are TGTGCCACCAGCGGGGGACTAGCGGGTTCGGGGGAGACCCAGTACTTC. Amino acid sequence: CATSGGLAGSGETQYF.

This chain connects TRBV9 to TRBJ1-4; D gene uncertain. The V end was cut by 3 bases, the J end by 6 bases, with 9 bases between. CDR1 and CDR2 (germline): SGDLS, YYNGEE. The CDR3 sequence is 13 residues long. The CDR3 is CASSGTGDEKLFF. DNA for the CDR3: TGTGCCAGCAGCGGGACCGGGGATGAAAAACTGTTTTTT.

The count of this clone is one. The chain uses TRBV9 and TRBJ2-1, with 14 bases identical to TRBD2. Germline V gives CDR1 SGDLS, CDR2 YYNGEE. V lost 3 bases, J lost 5 bases, and 1 base stayed unmatched. This CDR3 is built from 15 residues. The CDR3 region is CASSGGLAGDNEQFF. In DNA form, the CDR3 reads TGTGCCAGCAGCGGGGGACTAGCGGGAGACAATGAGCAGTTCTTC.

This clone has only one observation. The V and J genes are TRBV7-9 and TRBJ2-3; D is unresolved. This CDR3 has 10 amino acids. In germline, CDR1 is SEHNR, CDR2 FQNEAQ (reference sequence). The V end was cut by 8 bases, the J end by 6 bases, with 6 bases between. The CDR3 sequence is CASESDTQYF. The CDR3 DNA sequence: TGTGCCAGCGAGTCCGATACGCAGTATTTT.

This clone was counted once. V is TRBV7-2 and J is TRBJ2-7; 7 nucleotides align to TRBD2. The CDR3 has 21 amino acids. Per the germline V gene, CDR1 is SGHTA and CDR2 is FQGNSA. Unmatched junction bases numbered 24, after V lost 0 bases and J lost 4 bases. CDR3 bases: TGTGCCAGCAGCTTAGCCCCTCGTGCAGGCTTGAAAGCGGGGTCCAGGTACGAGCAGTACTTC. Its translation is CASSLAPRAGLKAGSRYEQYF.